This TCR beta chain was documented in a study of blood T cell repertoires in COVID-19. At the level of the study: Acute and convalescent COVID-19 samples came from the United States, Italy and Spain. From T cells, B-cell-depleted T cells, or PBMCs came the material, which was cDNA or gDNA.

In the original workflow: Amplified reference gene primers provided the basis for estimating nucleated cell counts. Profiled with immunoSEQ multiplex PCR; TCRdb holds only in-frame clones, not every one. V and J calls and clone size are given by that table; D and trimming were obtained from the DNA. Of fewer than 120,000 clones listed, approximately 82% were seen once; the top ten hold about 3.8%. Trimming took 3 bases from V and 5 from J, leaving 7 bases between them. From germline, CDR1 is DFQATT and CDR2 SNEGSKA (reference sequence). The CDR3 runs 12 residues. The sequenced sample consisted of peripheral blood. The receptor was derived from a woman aged 80 or over with acute or convalescent COVID-19. The V and J genes are TRBV20-1 and TRBJ1-4; D remains unclear. This CDR3 reads CSASSRNEKLFF. As DNA, the CDR3 is TGCAGTGCTAGTTCCAGGAATGAAAAACTGTTTTTT.